Presented here are 11 T cell receptor beta chains from one specimen sequenced in a study of siplizumab effects on memory and regulatory T cells. The assay was immunoSEQ multiplex PCR, and TCRdb's table has in-frame clones only and misses some. The table shows 85,000 to 95,000 clones, with nearly 95% occurring only once. Sequencing input: non-Treg CD4+ T cells sorted from blood. The receptors derive from a human donor in good health.

The rearrangement uses TRBV5-4 and TRBJ1-2; maybe TRBD1 (6 bases). The CDR3 is made up of 14 amino acids. Germline loops: CDR1 SGHNT, CDR2 YYREEE (reference sequence). The ends were cut back, 3 bases at V and 7 bases at J, with 16 bases in the middle. CDR3 coding DNA: TGTGCCAGCAGCTCCCAGGGGACCCTGCCTGGCTACACCTTC. Amino acid sequence: CASSSQGTLPGYTF.

This chain uses TRBV4-1 with TRBJ2-7; D gene uncertain. Deletions cut 4 bases from V and 2 bases from J, with 18 bases between. The CDR3 spans 16 residues. Germline V gene lookup returns CDR1 MGHRA and CDR2 YSYEKL. The DNA for the CDR3 is TGCGCCAGCAGCCTCGCCCGGGTCCAAAGCCCCTACGAGCAGTACTTC. Translating gives CASSLARVQSPYEQYF.

The chain joins TRBV6-1 to TRBJ2-2; 9 bases align to TRBD1. The germline V gene has CDR1 MNHNS and CDR2 SASEGT. Losses at the gene ends were 6 bases for V and 4 bases for J; bases not matched to a gene: 6. The CDR3 sequence is 15 residues long. The CDR3, as DNA: TGTGCCAGCAGGCTAAGACAGGGGGGCACCGGGGAGCTGTTTTTT. Protein sequence: CASRLRQGGTGELFF.

The chain recombines TRBV30 with TRBJ1-6; D ambiguous. Looked up from germline, CDR1 is GTSNPN and CDR2 is SVGIG (reference sequence). CDR3 length: 13 residues. Trimming shortened V by 3 bases and J by 0 bases, and 3 bases separated the two germline ends. The CDR3 protein is CAWRSSYNSPLHF. DNA of the CDR3: TGTGCCTGGAGAAGCTCCTATAATTCACCCCTCCACTTT.

V and J are TRBV4-2 and TRBJ2-5, with 9 positions matching TRBD1. CDR1 and CDR2 (germline): LGHNA, YNFKEQ. The trim removed 5 bases at V and 5 bases at J, leaving 6 bases unmatched. CDR3 size: 14 residues. This chain's CDR3 is CASSKWDREETQYF. The CDR3 coding sequence is TGTGCCAGCAGCAAATGGGACAGGGAGGAGACCCAGTACTTC.

The chain recombines TRBV18 with TRBJ2-3; 7 bases line up with TRBD2. V shed 2 bases and J 13 bases; nucleotides not matched to a gene: 6. The germline gives CDR1 KGHSH, CDR2 LQKENI. The CDR3 sequence is 12 residues long. The CDR3 DNA reads as TGTGCCAGCTCACCATTAAGCGGGAACGAGTATTTT. Residues: CASSPLSGNEYF.

The CDR3 nucleotides read TGTGCCAGCAGCCCCCTGGGGGGGAACACTGAAGCTTTCTTT. Amino acid sequence: CASSPLGGNTEAFF. The rearrangement links TRBV14 to TRBJ1-1, with a weak D call TRBD1 (5 bases). CDR3 length: 14 residues. Germline CDR1 SGHDN, CDR2 FVKESK. V lost 4 bases, J lost 1 base, and 10 bases lay in between.

V and J are TRBV7-3 and TRBJ1-5; perhaps TRBD1 as D (5 bases). V gave up 5 bases and J gave up 7 bases, with 9 bases separating them. The CDR3 runs 12 residues. Germline V CDR1 and CDR2: SGHTA, FQGTGA. CDR3 protein: CASSPGGQPQHF. The CDR3 DNA follows: TGTGCCAGCAGCCCCGGGGGGCAGCCCCAGCATTTT. Looking up the rest from reference TRBV7-3 and TRBJ1-5 gives the full variable domain: GAGVSQTPSNKVTEKGKYVELRCDPISGHTALYWYRQSLGQGPEFLIYFQGTGAADDSGLPNDRFFAVRPEGSVSTLKIQRTERGDSAVYLCASSPGGQPQHFGDGTRLSIL.

The chain uses TRBV5-1 and TRBJ2-7, with D unclear. Trimming removed 4 bases from V and 0 bases from J, with 8 bases in between. Per the germline V gene, CDR1 is SGHRS and CDR2 is YFSETQ. The length of the CDR3 is 13 residues. CDR3 coding DNA: TGCGCCAGCAGCCTGGTATTCTCCTACGAGCAGTACTTC. Translation gives CASSLVFSYEQYF.

The chain links TRBV4-2 to TRBJ2-2; D unclear. Per the germline V gene, CDR1 is LGHNA and CDR2 is YNFKEQ. The CDR3 is 17 amino acids. V dropped 0 bases and J dropped 5 bases, with 16 bases sitting between them. DNA for the CDR3: TGTGCCAGCAGCCAAGATCAAGTTAGAATTCGGACCGGGGAGCTGTTTTTT. This sequence encodes CASSQDQVRIRTGELFF.

This chain uses TRBV9 with TRBJ2-1; a weak D match, TRBD2 (6 bases). Trimming pared 0 bases from V and 6 bases from J, leaving 16 bases between. Germline loops: CDR1 SGDLS, CDR2 YYNGEE. The CDR3 sequence is 16 residues long. The chain's CDR3 is CASSVGGTRPFNEQFF. In nucleotides, the CDR3 is TGTGCCAGCAGCGTAGGCGGGACCCGACCCTTCAATGAGCAGTTCTTC.